These T cell receptor beta chains were read from a single sample in a study of OX40 agonist ivuxolimab in advanced cancers. Sequenced by immunoSEQ multiplex PCR; TCRdb stores in-frame clones only, minus some. The sample lists tens of thousands of clones, 80% to 90% occurring once. This sample comprised CD4+ or CD8+ T cells sorted from blood, obtained in a trial of the OX40 agonist ivuxolimab. The source is an adult with an advanced solid tumor such as melanoma, head and neck, liver or kidney cancer. CDR3s include the opening cysteine and the closing phenylalanine or tryptophan. D genes are given only for firm matches.

v_call	d_call	cdr3_aa
TRBV7-8	.	CASSLSIDRSAEQFF
TRBV11-3	.	CASSLGMGPYEQYF
TRBV4-1	.	CASSHGLSRGTEAFF
TRBV10-2	TRBD1	CASSARGDRILPNYGYTF
TRBV4-2	TRBD2	CASSQGLARSTDTQYF
TRBV5-4	.	CASSFGGTGELFF
TRBV13	TRBD1	CASSPGQYNSPLHF
TRBV5-1	.	CASSFGTVYEQYF
TRBV2	.	CASSYTPYEQYF
TRBV6-1	TRBD2	CASSALAVGFGQDTQYF
TRBV28	TRBD1	CASSSHRGNYGYTF
TRBV7-2	.	CASSLNSRQTDTQYF
TRBV19	.	CASKEHGEEKLFF
TRBV27	.	CASSPWGYNQPQHF
TRBV19	.	CASSIDGRLNYGYTF
TRBV2	.	CASSENPGGQETQYF
TRBV6-6	TRBD2	CASVGLAGGISGELFF
TRBV4-1	.	CASSQASGLSSYNEQFF
TRBV5-5	.	CASSLPGRFHEQYF
TRBV28	.	CASSLVWETQYF
TRBV7-3	TRBD2	CASSRTSGRPFYNEQFF
TRBV5-4	TRBD1	CAGQGTDTEAFF
TRBV7-9	TRBD1	CASTIDRGYTRGEQFF
TRBV27	.	CASRGTSRSNQPQHF
TRBV5-6	TRBD2	CASSLTSGEVPDTQYF